This record covers a single T cell receptor beta chain. Its cognate antigen is unknown. Sequencing targeted expressed TCRB transcripts, as all isolated RNA had been reverse transcribed. Clones were read by immunoSEQ multiplex PCR, and TCRdb kept only the in-frame ones, dropping some. The repertoire holds 450,000 to 600,000 clones, with about 30% as singletons. Each donor gave one heparinised blood draw averaging roughly 120 mL. The source of the sample is a study of beta chain features in type 1 diabetes. Findings and caveats of the study: A moderate, significant TCRB CDR3 shortening appeared in type 1 diabetes across four CD4+ subsets.

Germline V lookup: CDR1 SGHAT, CDR2 FQNNGV. CDR3 size: 13 residues. The V gene lost 2 bases and the J gene lost 2 bases, with 6 bases spanning the gap. The clonotype comes from a man aged 18 to 30 in good health. This chain uses TRBV11-2 with TRBJ1-2; D is uncertain. Sequencing was performed on naive CD4+ T cells from blood. The CDR3 is CASSLRQNYGYTF. The DNA of the CDR3 is TGTGCCAGCAGCTTAAGGCAGAACTATGGCTACACCTTC.